The 11 T cell receptor beta chains below come from one sample, sequenced in a study of technical replicates of blood from a handful of donors. The table came from immunoSEQ multiplex PCR; TCRdb's copy has only in-frame clones and leaves some out. The sample includes about 74,000 clones, 95% of them seen just once. Sequenced material: T cells isolated from PBMCs. All receptors come from a human donor in good health.

This clone was seen only once. CDR3 sequence: CASSYRVGDEKLFF. The DNA of the CDR3 is TGTGCCAGCAGCTACAGGGTTGGAGATGAAAAACTGTTTTTT. The chain links TRBV11-2 to TRBJ1-4; possibly TRBD1 for D (6 bases). There are 14 residues in the CDR3. The V end was cut by 4 bases, the J end by 6 bases, with 12 bases between. Germline CDR1 reads SGHAT; CDR2 reads FQNNGV.

The chain has TRBV28 and TRBJ1-2; no definite D call. The germline V and J ends were trimmed by 0 bases and 4 bases, with 9 bases remaining between them. Germline assignment: CDR1 MDHEN and CDR2 SYDVKM. The CDR3 is made up of 14 amino acids. CDR3 sequence: CASSLWTAGYGYTF. The CDR3 coding sequence is TGTGCCAGCAGTTTATGGACTGCTGGCTATGGCTACACCTTC.

The chain's CDR3 is CASSMDRYGYTF. DNA of the CDR3: TGTGCCAGCAGTATGGACAGATATGGCTACACCTTC. The chain is built from TRBV6-5 and TRBJ1-2, with D possibly matching TRBD1 (6 bases). CDR3 length equals 12 residues. CDR1 and CDR2 (germline): MNHEY, SVGAGI. V was cut by 5 bases and J by 5 bases, with 9 bases left in between.

This clone is a singleton in its sample. The genes are TRBV5-1 and TRBJ2-7, with D perhaps matching TRBD2 (6 bases). The ends were cut back, 0 bases at V and 0 bases at J, with 16 bases in the middle. The CDR3 has 17 residues. Germline loops: CDR1 SGHRS, CDR2 YFSETQ. CDR3 sequence (DNA): TGCGCCAGCAGCTTGGCCGCGGAGGGGCCTAACTCCTACGAGCAGTACTTC. Protein: CASSLAAEGPNSYEQYF.

This chain links TRBV15 with TRBJ2-1; 9 bases align to TRBD1. The CDR3 is 17 amino acids. The germline gives CDR1 LNHNV, CDR2 YYDKDF (reference sequence). J lost 2 bases, V lost 0 bases, and 5 bases had no gene match. The CDR3 loop reads CATSRDKQGAPYNEQFF. CDR3 coding DNA: TGTGCCACCAGCAGAGACAAACAGGGGGCCCCCTACAATGAGCAGTTCTTC.

The rearrangement links TRBV7-6 to TRBJ2-5, with a possible D match to TRBD2 (6 bases). The germline V gene encodes CDR1 SGHVS and CDR2 FNYEAQ. The CDR3 spans 17 residues. The V end was cut by 2 bases, the J end by 4 bases, with 20 bases between. CDR3 in amino acids: CASSLYRLVLLRETQYF. CDR3 coding DNA: TGTGCCAGCAGCTTATATAGACTAGTCCTCCTGCGAGAGACCCAGTACTTC.

The J gene is TRBJ2-1, the V gene TRBV5-5; the match to TRBD2 covers 8 bases. V gave up 4 bases and J gave up 3 bases; unmatched junction bases: 12. CDR3 length: 17 residues. Germline V gene sequence: CDR1 SGHKS, CDR2 YYEKEE (reference sequence). DNA for the CDR3: TGTGCCAGCAGCCCCGCAAGTAGCGGGACGATCTACAATGAGCAGTTCTTC. The encoded protein is CASSPASSGTIYNEQFF.

This chain connects TRBV11-2 to TRBJ2-1; D is possibly TRBD1 (5 bases). The CDR3 sequence is 12 residues long. Trimming left V 0 bases short and J 9 bases short, with 6 bases between. Germline loops: CDR1 SGHAT, CDR2 FQNNGV. CDR3 protein: CASSLDRVEQFF. CDR3 nucleotide sequence: TGTGCCAGCAGCTTAGACAGGGTTGAGCAGTTCTTC.

The CDR3 region is CASSPRPDGDEKLFF. The CDR3 nucleotides are TGCGCCAGCAGCCCGCGACCGGACGGGGATGAAAAACTGTTTTTT. The chain is built from TRBV5-1 and TRBJ1-4, with D uncertain. The germline V and J ends were trimmed by 4 bases and 6 bases, with 16 bases remaining between them. This CDR3 has 15 amino acids. Germline CDR1 is SGHRS and CDR2 is YFSETQ.

This chain links TRBV6-4 with TRBJ2-4; TRBD1 is a possible D gene (5 bases). This CDR3 is built from 14 residues. The V end lost 5 bases, the J end lost 6 bases, and 14 bases lay between the germline ends. Germline V CDR1 and CDR2: MRHNA, SNTAGT. The chain's CDR3 is CASSPDSEVNIQYF. CDR3 DNA sequence: TGTGCCAGCAGTCCAGACAGCGAGGTAAACATTCAGTACTTC.

V gene TRBV6-1 combines with J gene TRBJ2-6; TRBD2 matches at 9 bases. Per germline, CDR1 MNHNS and CDR2 SASEGT. This CDR3 comprises 21 residues. V shed 1 base and J 4 bases; nucleotides not matched to a gene: 17. The CDR3 DNA sequence: TGTGCCAGCAGTGAAGGCCGCCAGACTAGCGGCTTAATTACGGGGGCCAACGTCCTGACTTTC. It codes for CASSEGRQTSGLITGANVLTF.